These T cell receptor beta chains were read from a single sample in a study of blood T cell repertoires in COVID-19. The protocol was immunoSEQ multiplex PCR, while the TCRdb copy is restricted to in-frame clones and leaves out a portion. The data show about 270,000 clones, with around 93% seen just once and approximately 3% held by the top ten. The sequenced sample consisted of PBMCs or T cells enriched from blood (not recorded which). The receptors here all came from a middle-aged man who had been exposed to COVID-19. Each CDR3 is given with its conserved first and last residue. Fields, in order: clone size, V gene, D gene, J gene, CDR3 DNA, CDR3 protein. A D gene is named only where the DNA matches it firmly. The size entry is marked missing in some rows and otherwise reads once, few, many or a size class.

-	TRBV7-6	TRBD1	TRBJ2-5	TGTGCCAGCAGCTCCCTTGGGACAGAAGAGACCCAGTACTTC	CASSSLGTEETQYF
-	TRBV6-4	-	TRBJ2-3	TGTGCCAGCAGTGACGACGCGGGAGATACGCAGTATTTT	CASSDDAGDTQYF
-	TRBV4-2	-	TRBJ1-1	TGTGCCAGCAGCCAAGCTCAGTTCATGAACACTGAAGCTTTCTTT	CASSQAQFMNTEAFF
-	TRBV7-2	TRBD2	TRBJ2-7	TGTGCCAGCAGCCTGACTAGCGGGAGGGTAAACGAGCAGTACTTC	CASSLTSGRVNEQYF
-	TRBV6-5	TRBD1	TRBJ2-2	TGTGCCAGCAGTTACGGCCAGGGGGCTGACACCGGGGAGCTGTTTTTT	CASSYGQGADTGELFF
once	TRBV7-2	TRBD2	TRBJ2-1	TGTGCCAGCAGGATTGTAGCGGGGTCCTACAATGAGCAGTTCTTC	CASRIVAGSYNEQFF
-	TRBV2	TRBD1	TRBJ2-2	TGTGCCAGCAGTTTCTACAGGGGCGCGAACACCGGGGAGCTGTTTTTT	CASSFYRGANTGELFF
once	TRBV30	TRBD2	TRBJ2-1	TGTGCCTGGAGTGAAGGTAGCGGGGCCTACAATGAGCAGTTCTTC	CAWSEGSGAYNEQFF
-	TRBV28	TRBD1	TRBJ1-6	TGTGCCAGCAGTTCCCTCGGACAGGCTTTTTCACCCCTCCACTTT	CASSSLGQAFSPLHF
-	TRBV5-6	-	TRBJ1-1	TGTGCCAGCAGCTTCAGGGTAACTGAAGCTTTCTTT	CASSFRVTEAFF
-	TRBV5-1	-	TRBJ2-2	TGCGCCAGCAGCTTTTCGGGGGCGAACACCGGGGAGCTGTTTTTT	CASSFSGANTGELFF
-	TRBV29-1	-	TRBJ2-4	TGCAGCGTTGTTGGCGGAAAGAACATTCAGTACTTC	CSVVGGKNIQYF
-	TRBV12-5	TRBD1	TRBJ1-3	TGTGCTAGTGGACCCGGACAGGGAAGTGCAAACACCATATATTTT	CASGPGQGSANTIYF
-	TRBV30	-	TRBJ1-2	TGTGCCTGGGGGGGAGCTAACTATGGCTACACCTTC	CAWGGANYGYTF
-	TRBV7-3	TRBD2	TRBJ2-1	TGTGCCAGCAGCTTAGACCCTAGCGGGAGCTCCTACAATGAGCAGTTCTTC	CASSLDPSGSSYNEQFF
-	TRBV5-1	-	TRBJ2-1	TGCGCCAGCCACCACGCCTACGAGCAGTTCTTC	CASHHAYEQFF
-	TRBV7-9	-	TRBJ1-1	TGTGCCAGCAGCGGGACTGTCTCAATGAACACTGAAGCTTTCTTT	CASSGTVSMNTEAFF
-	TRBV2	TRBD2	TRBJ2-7	TGTGCCAGCAGTGACGGGGGACTAGAAGTGATTCCCTACGAGCAGTACTTC	CASSDGGLEVIPYEQYF
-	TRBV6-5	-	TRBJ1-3	TGTGCCAGCACAGACTCTGGAAACACCATATATTTT	CASTDSGNTIYF